The present entry profiles one TCR beta chain with its context. Its matching antigen is unknown. This specimen comes from a study of CD8+CD57+ T cells in acquired aplastic anemia. TCR beta VDJ combinations and CDR3 sequences were profiled from genomic DNA. TCRdb used MiXCR to reprocess the reads, holding one entry per CDR3 protein. The sample includes about 220,000 distinct CDR3 sequences, roughly 35% of them seen just once. Study-level points and caveats: No significant patient-versus-control difference appeared in CD8+ Simpson's diversity.

Source material: sorted CD4+, CD8+, or CD8+CD57+ T cells (not recorded which) from PBMCs. The receptor was isolated from a human donor in good health, serving as a control.

Here the CDR3 reads CASSETTGSSYNEQFF. The CDR3 DNA sequence: TGCGCCAGCAGTGAGACGACAGGGAGCTCCTACAATGAGCAGTTCTTC. This chain joins TRBV10-2 and TRBJ2-1, with 7 bases matching TRBD1. Per the germline V gene, CDR1 is WSHSY and CDR2 is SAAADI. Trimming at V came to 2 bases and at J to 0 bases, leaving 4 bases not matched to a gene. The CDR3 is 16 residues long.